A single T cell receptor beta chain is shown here with its context. As yet, its antigen is unknown. Amplified TCR beta CDR3 regions derived from RNA transcripts. The TCR CDR3 first-round RT-PCR relied on the HTBI primer set. MiXCR was run by TCRdb on the multiplex PCR reads, yielding one entry per CDR3 protein. Among 700,000 to 950,000 distinct CDR3 sequences, 30% to 40% were seen once, and the ten largest hold 30% to 40%. The data were taken from a study of T cells in Graves' hyperthyroidism and ophthalmopathy. In the study overall: Peripheral blood was acquired at first diagnosis, ahead of any therapy whatsoever. Study-level points and caveats: Progression to ophthalmopathy was predicted a median of about 6.6 months early.

Clinical symptoms, serum thyroxine, TRAb, thyroid ultrasound and orbital computed tomography established diagnosis. This sample holds PBMCs from roughly 10 ml fresh peripheral blood. Input material: blood. The sequence came from a woman between 40 and 50 years old with Graves' hyperthyroidism.

CDR3 in DNA: TGCGCCAGCAGCTTTGACGGGGAGTACCAAGAGACCCAGTACTTC. This encodes CASSFDGEYQETQYF. The chain links TRBV5-1 to TRBJ2-5; D perhaps matches TRBD2 (5 bases). CDR1 and CDR2 (germline): SGHRS, YFSETQ. This CDR3 is built from 15 residues. Between the trimmed V and J ends, which lost 2 bases and 0 bases, there was a span of 11 bases.